This T cell receptor (beta chain) stems from a study of regulatory T cells in long-lasting Graves disease. Study observations and caveats: It was in persistent disease that TRBV28, TRBJ1-2 and TRBJ2-5 were favored.

Libraries of TCR beta came from iRepertoire HTBI primers plus Arm-PCR of CDR3 regions. In the original workflow: Across samples, 60 to 75 TRBV and more than twelve TRBJ segments were found. TCRdb re-analysed the multiplex PCR reads in MiXCR, keeping a single row per CDR3 protein. None of the V and J calls come from the authors' own analysis; TCRdb made them. The sample lists 400,000 to 500,000 distinct CDR3 sequences; about a sixth were seen once. Time point denoted: newly diagnosed GD, antithyroid drugs for less than 3 months. The TCR library was made from RNA extracted from PBMCs. The germline V gene encodes CDR1 MNHEY and CDR2 SVGEGT. The CDR3 contains 18 residues. On this clonotype: Its matching antigen is unknown. This clone may be a read error of a much larger clone one base away.

This sample was shared with a second study, whose subject was T cells in Graves' hyperthyroidism and ophthalmopathy. That investigation notes: The model's output predicted ophthalmopathy at a median of roughly 6.9 months prior to onset.

The specimen comprised peripheral blood mononuclear cells (PBMCs), sampled at new diagnosis, from a patient treated with antithyroid drugs. The chain employs TRBV6-2 or TRBV6-3 and TRBJ2-7; a weak D match, TRBD2 (6 bases). The origin of this receptor is a woman aged 18-35 years with Graves disease. The CDR3 here is CASSYSAGTLPNPYEQHF. DNA of the CDR3: TGTGCCAGCAGTTACTCGGCGGGGACTCTCCCTAACCCCTACGAGCAGCACTTC.